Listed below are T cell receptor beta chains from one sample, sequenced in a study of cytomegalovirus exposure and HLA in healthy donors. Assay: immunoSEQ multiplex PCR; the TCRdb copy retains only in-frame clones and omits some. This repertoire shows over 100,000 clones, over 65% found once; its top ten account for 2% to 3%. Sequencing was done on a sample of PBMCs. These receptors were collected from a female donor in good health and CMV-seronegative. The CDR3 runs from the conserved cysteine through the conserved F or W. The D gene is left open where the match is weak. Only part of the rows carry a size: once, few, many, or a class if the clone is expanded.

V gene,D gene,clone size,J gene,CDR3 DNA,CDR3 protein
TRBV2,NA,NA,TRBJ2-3,TGTGCCAGCAGTCCGGGACTGAGCACAGATACGCAGTATTTT,CASSPGLSTDTQYF
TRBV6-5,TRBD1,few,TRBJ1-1,TGTGCCAGCACTAAAACAGGGGCTATCACTGAAGCTTTCTTT,CASTKTGAITEAFF
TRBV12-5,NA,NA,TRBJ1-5,TGTGCTAGTGGCAGCTCAGGTAGCAATCAGCCCCAGCATTTT,CASGSSGSNQPQHF
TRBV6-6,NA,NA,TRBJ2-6,TGTGCCAGCAGCCAGGGGCCTGGGGCCAACGTCCTGACTTTC,CASSQGPGANVLTF
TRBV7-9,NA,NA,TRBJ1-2,TGTGCCAGCAGCTTAGCTGGAGATGGCTACACCTTC,CASSLAGDGYTF
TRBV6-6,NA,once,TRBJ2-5,TGTGCCAGCAGTTACGAGGGAGGCGGGGAGACCCAGTACTTC,CASSYEGGGETQYF
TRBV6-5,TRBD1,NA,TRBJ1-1,TGTGCCAGCAGGAGACCGGGACAGGAAGCTTTCTTT,CASRRPGQEAFF
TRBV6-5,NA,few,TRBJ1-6,TGTGCCAGCAGACGGGGGAGCTCCTATAATTCACCCCTCCACTTT,CASRRGSSYNSPLHF
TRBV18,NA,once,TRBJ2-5,TGTGCCAGCTCACCCTCTTTGGAGACCCAGTACTTC,CASSPSLETQYF
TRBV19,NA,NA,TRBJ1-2,TGTGCCAGTAGTATAGACGCCCCGGGACTCGGAGGTGGCTACACCTTC,CASSIDAPGLGGGYTF
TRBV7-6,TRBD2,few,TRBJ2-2,TGTGCCAGCAGCTCACAAGCGGGGGGGTACACCGGGGAGCTGTTTTTT,CASSSQAGGYTGELFF
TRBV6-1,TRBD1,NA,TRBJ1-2,TGTGCCAGCAGTGAAGGGACAGGGGTCTATGGCTACACCTTC,CASSEGTGVYGYTF
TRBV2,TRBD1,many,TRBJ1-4,TGTGCCAGCAGTGACCAGGGGGCAAATCCTAGAAAACTGTTTTTT,CASSDQGANPRKLFF
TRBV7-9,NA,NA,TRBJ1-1,TGTGCCAGCCGTAACCTCCCCGGGGTTGAAGCTTTCTTT,CASRNLPGVEAFF
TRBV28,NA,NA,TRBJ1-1,TGTGCCAGCAGTTTCCCCAGTCTCACTGAAGCTTTCTTT,CASSFPSLTEAFF
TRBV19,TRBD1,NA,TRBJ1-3,TGTGCCAGTAGTATTCTGGACAGGGGGCCTGGAAACACCATATATTTT,CASSILDRGPGNTIYF
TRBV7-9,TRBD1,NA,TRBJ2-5,TGTTCCAGCAGCCGACGACAGGGTTTGAACTCAGAGACCCAGTACTTC,CSSSRRQGLNSETQYF
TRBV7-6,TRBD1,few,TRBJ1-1,TGTGCCAGCAGCTTCGACAGGGGCGGGAAAGCTTTCTTT,CASSFDRGGKAFF
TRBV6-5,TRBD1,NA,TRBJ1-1,TGTGCCAGCAGACCCGGACAGGGAAGGTTTGGAGCTTTCTTT,CASRPGQGRFGAFF
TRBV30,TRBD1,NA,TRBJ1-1,TGTGCCTGTGCGAGACAGGGACGAAACACTGAAGCTTTCTTT,CACARQGRNTEAFF
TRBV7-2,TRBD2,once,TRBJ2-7,TGTGCCAGCAGCGTTACGGCGCGGGGGGTTCGGGACGAGCAGTACTTC,CASSVTARGVRDEQYF
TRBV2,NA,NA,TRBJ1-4,TGTGCCAGCAGTGAAGCGCCGGGTCCGACGAGAGAAAAACTGTTTTTT,CASSEAPGPTREKLFF
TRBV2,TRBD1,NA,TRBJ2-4,TGTGCCAGCAGTGTGAACAGGGGGGACAAAAACATTCAGTACTTC,CASSVNRGDKNIQYF
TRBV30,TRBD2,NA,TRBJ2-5,TGTGCCAGAAAGACTAGCGGGCTCCAAGAGACCCAGTACTTC,CARKTSGLQETQYF
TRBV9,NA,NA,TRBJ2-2,TGTGCCAGCAGCGCTAACACCGGGGAGCTGTTTTTT,CASSANTGELFF
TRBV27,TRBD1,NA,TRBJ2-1,TGTGCCAGCAGTCCCGGACAGGGGGCAGCTTACAATGAGCAGTTCTTC,CASSPGQGAAYNEQFF
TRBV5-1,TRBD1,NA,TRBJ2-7,TGCGCCAGCAGCCCGGGACAGGTCTACGAGCAGTACTTC,CASSPGQVYEQYF
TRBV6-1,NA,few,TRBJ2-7,TGTGCCAGCGGAGGAGGGTACTCCTACGAGCAGTACTTC,CASGGGYSYEQYF
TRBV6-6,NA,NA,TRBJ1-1,TGTGCCAGCAGTTACCAGGCCCGTGGCACTGAAGCTTTCTTT,CASSYQARGTEAFF
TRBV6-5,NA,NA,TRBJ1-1,TGTGCCAGCAAAGGTCGGGGAGTCGGTGAAGCTTTCTTT,CASKGRGVGEAFF
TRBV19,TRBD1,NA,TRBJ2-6,TGTGCCAGTAGTAGAGGGACAGGGTACGGGGAAGGGGCCAACGTCCTGACTTTC,CASSRGTGYGEGANVLTF
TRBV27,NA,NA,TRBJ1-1,TGTGCCAGCAGTGCGACAATAAACACTGAAGCTTTCTTT,CASSATINTEAFF
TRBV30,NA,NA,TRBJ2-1,TGTGCCTGGGAATCTTTTGCGGGGTATGAGCAGTTCTTC,CAWESFAGYEQFF
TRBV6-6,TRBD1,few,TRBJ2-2,TGTGCCAGCCGTCTCGGGACAGGGGGTCCCGGGGAGCTGTTTTTT,CASRLGTGGPGELFF
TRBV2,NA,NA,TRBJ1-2,TGTGCCAGCAGTGAAACGTCCAGGGGACGACCGTATGGCTACACCTTC,CASSETSRGRPYGYTF
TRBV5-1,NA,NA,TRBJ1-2,TGCGCCAGCAGCCCCCTCTCCCGGGGAGCTGAGGGCTACACCTTC,CASSPLSRGAEGYTF
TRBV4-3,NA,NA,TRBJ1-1,TGCGCCAGCAGCCCCAGGGTGGCCACTGAAGCTTTCTTT,CASSPRVATEAFF
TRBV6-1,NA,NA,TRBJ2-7,TGTGCCAGCAGTGAAAGGGGCGACGGCTCCTACGAGCAGTACTTC,CASSERGDGSYEQYF
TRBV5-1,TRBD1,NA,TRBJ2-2,TGCGCCAGCAGCTTGAGGGCAGGGGGGAACACCGGGGAGCTGTTTTTT,CASSLRAGGNTGELFF
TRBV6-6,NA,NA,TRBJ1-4,TGTGCCAGCAGTTCCGCTAGCGGGCCGGAGAATGAAAAACTGTTTTTT,CASSSASGPENEKLFF
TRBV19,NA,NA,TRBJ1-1,TGTGCCAGCCTCGTCCCACACAGGACAGCCCCCGAAGCTTTCTTT,CASLVPHRTAPEAFF
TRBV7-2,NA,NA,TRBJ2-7,TGTGCCAGCGGTCCGACTCGTCACGAGCAGTACTTC,CASGPTRHEQYF
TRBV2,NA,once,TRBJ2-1,TGTGCCAGCAGCCTGGGCTCTTACAATGAGCAGTTCTTC,CASSLGSYNEQFF
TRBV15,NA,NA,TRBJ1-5,TGTGCCACCAGCAGAGCGGAGGGGAGCCAGCCCCAGCATTTT,CATSRAEGSQPQHF
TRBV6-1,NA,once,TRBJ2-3,TGTGCCAGCAGTGAGTCGAGGGCCGGTGCAGATACGCAGTATTTT,CASSESRAGADTQYF
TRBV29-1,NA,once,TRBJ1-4,TGCAGCGTTGACGAGTTAGGGGAAGGGGAAAAACTGTTTTTT,CSVDELGEGEKLFF
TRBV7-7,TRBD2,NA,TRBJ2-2,TGTGCTAGCAGCTTTGGCGGGGGGACCGGGGAGCTGTTTTTT,CASSFGGGTGELFF
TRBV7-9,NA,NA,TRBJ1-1,TGTTCCAGCAGCTCTTTCCTGACAGATAACACTGAAGCTTTCTTT,CSSSSFLTDNTEAFF
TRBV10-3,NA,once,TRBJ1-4,TGTGCCATCAACCGACAGAAAAATGAAAAACTGTTTTTT,CAINRQKNEKLFF
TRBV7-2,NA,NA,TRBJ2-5,TGTGCCAGCAGCTTAACTCCGCCGGGACTGACCCAAGAGACCCAGTACTTC,CASSLTPPGLTQETQYF